This TCR beta chain was sequenced for a study of shared clonotypes between healthy human individuals. Study conclusions and caveats: Across subsets, estimated richness was generally greater for naive than for memory populations.

Healthy HIV-negative adults with no recent acute infections or vaccinations were recruited as donors. Every subset had its genomic DNA shared out evenly among several immunoSEQ plates. Profiled with immunoSEQ multiplex PCR; TCRdb holds only in-frame clones, not every one. The repertoire has about 180,000 clones, over 80% of them found once; the top ten carry more than 0.065%. As regards this clone: The antigen is unknown.

Trimming left V 7 bases short and J 0 bases short, with 10 bases between. This CDR3 comprises 15 residues. Germline assignment: CDR1 MNHNS and CDR2 SASEGT. The genes are TRBV6-1 and TRBJ2-6; D not resolved. Sequences were obtained from naive CD4+ T cells sorted from blood. Stated subset: CD45RA+ positively selected. The clonotype comes from a woman under 40 in good health. CDR3 in DNA: TGTGCCAGCATGGTCATGCTCTCTGGGGCCAACGTCCTGACTTTC. This encodes CASMVMLSGANVLTF.